The clone carrying this T cell receptor beta chain was seen a few times. The target antigen is unknown. This entry is derived from a study of molecular identifiers for immune sequencing clone quantification. Study-wide points: Highly expanded clone sizes could end up underestimated if a barcode were shared by identical TCR molecules.

TCRdb re-analysed the PCR reads in MiXCR, keeping a single row per CDR3 protein. The sample includes hundreds of thousands of distinct CDR3 sequences, 25% of them seen just once. The V end was cut by 10 bases, the J end by 9 bases, with 16 bases between. CDR3 size: 13 residues. The germline V gene encodes CDR1 SNHLY and CDR2 FYNNEI. What was sequenced was naive CD8+ T cells from blood, with Jurkat cell RNA spiked in. Specified subset: FACS-sorted CD8+CD4-CCR7+CD45RA+ naive T cells. V is TRBV2 and J is TRBJ1-6; D unclear. The TCR sequence derives from a human donor in good health. Some libraries in this study had Jurkat cell RNA spiked in. In DNA, the CDR3 is TGTGCCATCAGGTGGCAGGATGTTTCACCCCTCCACTTT. Translating it yields CAIRWQDVSPLHF.